The 10 T cell receptor beta chains given below trace back to one sample, sequenced in a study of identical twins. TCRdb processed the 5' RACE reads anew with MiXCR; each CDR3 protein has one entry. Here the sample spans roughly 260,000 distinct CDR3 sequences, approximately 8% being singletons. The sample also formed part of further work on yellow fever vaccine responses in identical twins.

Sequenced sample: CD8+ T cells sorted from blood. These receptors were collected from a woman aged 18 to 35 in good health.

The chain has TRBV20-1 and TRBJ2-3; 9 nucleotides align to TRBD2. CDR1 and CDR2 from the germline V gene are DFQATT and SNEGSKA (reference sequence). V lost 3 bases to trimming and J lost 0 bases; unmatched junction nucleotides: 10. The CDR3 has 17 residues. CDR3 coding DNA: TGCAGTGCTAGTAAGCGGGGGGCCCTAATAAGCACAGATACGCAGTATTTT. It is translated as CSASKRGALISTDTQYF.

The rearrangement uses TRBV2 and TRBJ2-7, with 11 nucleotides matching TRBD2. This CDR3 comprises 14 residues. V lost 6 bases and J lost 5; bases outside the gene matches: 6. Looked up from germline, CDR1 is SNHLY and CDR2 is FYNNEI. This CDR3 is CASSPSGRNHEQYF. The DNA for the CDR3 is TGTGCCAGCAGCCCTAGCGGGAGGAACCACGAGCAGTACTTC.

The sample holds many counts of this clonotype. J is TRBJ2-6 and V is TRBV20-1, with 7 bases identical to TRBD1. Germline trimming cut 5 bases from V and 1 base from J; bases unmatched to any gene: 5. The CDR3 covers 15 residues. Per germline, CDR1 DFQATT and CDR2 SNEGSKA (reference sequence). The DNA for the CDR3 is TGCAGTGCTCGACAGGGTGATTCTGGGGCCAACGTCCTGACTTTC. The encoded protein is CSARQGDSGANVLTF.

The rearrangement links TRBV7-6 to TRBJ1-1; D is perhaps TRBD1 (5 bases). Germline values: CDR1 SGHVS, CDR2 FNYEAQ. V lost 0 bases, J lost 2 bases, and 10 bases lay in between. The CDR3 has 15 amino acids. The CDR3 nucleotides are TGTGCCAGCAGCTTAGCTCCAGGGTCTAACACTGAAGCTTTCTTT. It encodes CASSLAPGSNTEAFF.

This clonotype was recorded at least ten times. The J gene is TRBJ2-2, the V gene TRBV27, with D perhaps given as TRBD1 or TRBD2 (6 bases each). The CDR3 is made up of 17 amino acids. V was clipped by 0 bases and J by 2 bases, with 13 bases between them. Per the germline V gene, CDR1 is MNHEY and CDR2 is SMNVEV (reference sequence). The CDR3 loop is CASSLSWGDKNTGELFF. The DNA of the CDR3 is TGTGCCAGCAGTTTATCGTGGGGGGACAAAAACACCGGGGAGCTGTTTTTT.

The chain combines TRBV12-3 or TRBV12-4 with TRBJ1-2, with TRBD1 matching over 9 bases. The CDR3 runs to 14 residues. The V and J ends lost 5 bases and 8 bases, in that order; junction bases with no gene match: 9. The CDR3 here is CASSHRQGGKGYTF. The CDR3 coding sequence is TGTGCCAGCAGTCACAGACAGGGGGGAAAAGGCTACACCTTC.

V usage is TRBV4-1 and J usage is TRBJ2-1, with no clear D. This CDR3 has 12 amino acids. Germline values: CDR1 MGHRA, CDR2 YSYEKL. The V and J ends lost 4 bases and 6 bases respectively, with 7 bases between them. The CDR3 loop reads CASSPSLNEQFF. Written as DNA, the CDR3 is TGCGCCAGCAGCCCCAGCCTCAATGAGCAGTTCTTC.

V is TRBV5-5 and J is TRBJ2-5, with 10 bases matching TRBD2. The CDR3 has 16 residues. Germline trimming cut 3 bases from V and 1 base from J; bases unmatched to any gene: 6. The V gene's germline CDR1 is SGHKS and CDR2 YYEKEE (reference sequence). The CDR3, as DNA: TGTGCCAGCAGCTCTCTACTAGCGGGGTTCCAAGAGACCCAGTACTTC. Translated, it gives CASSSLLAGFQETQYF.

This clonotype was observed many times. The V call is TRBV5-6, the J call TRBJ1-2, with 8 positions matching TRBD1. Per germline, CDR1 SGHDT and CDR2 YYEEEE. CDR3 length equals 16 residues. Trimming at V came to 4 bases and at J to 1 base, leaving 9 bases not matched to a gene. CDR3 in amino acids: CASSTGQEFFNYGYTF. CDR3 coding DNA: TGTGCCAGCAGCACGGGACAGGAATTTTTTAACTATGGCTACACCTTC.

Only a few counts were recorded for this clonotype. The gene calls are TRBV6-5 and TRBJ2-7, with D perhaps matching TRBD2 (5 bases). With 2 bases removed from V and 3 bases from J, the gap between germline ends came to 11 bases. Germline CDR1 and CDR2: MNHEY and SVGAGI. The length of the CDR3 is 14 residues. As DNA, the CDR3 is TGTGCCAGCAGTTACGCGCTAGCAGACTACGAGCAGTACTTC. This encodes CASSYALADYEQYF.